This T cell receptor (beta chain) was recorded in a study of T cell responses to AZD1222 COVID-19 vaccine. Broader study findings: Mapped onto spike, vaccine-associated CD4 TCRs spanned it and were dominant at 160-218 and 743-854. Spike-specific TCRs gained breadth and depth after people received two AZD1222 doses.

Pooling was applied to second doses at about 4 or about 12 weeks. Trimming took off 0 bases at V and 4 bases at J, with 10 bases between the two ends. This CDR3 comprises 15 residues. In germline, CDR1 is SGHNT, CDR2 YENEEA. Details on this clone: What it binds is not known.

The method was immunoSEQ multiplex PCR; TCRdb's version includes in-frame clones alone and lacks a portion of them. The sample holds about 69,000 clones, approximately 87% seen once. The chain joins TRBV11-3 to TRBJ2-4, with D hard to call. The sequences come from peripheral blood, collected 28 days after the second AZD1222 dose. This receptor was obtained from an adult who received the AZD1222 COVID-19 vaccine. CDR3 amino acids: CASSLDFGRKNIQYF. The CDR3 DNA reads as TGTGCCAGCAGCTTAGACTTTGGGCGGAAAAACATTCAGTACTTC.